The clone carrying this T cell receptor (beta chain) was seen just once. What it recognizes is unknown. The V gene lost 2 bases and the J gene lost 2 bases, with 10 bases spanning the gap. The germline gives CDR1 SNHLY, CDR2 FYNNEI. The CDR3 runs 15 residues. The sample is drawn from a study of graft-versus-host responses after intestinal transplantation. Study at large: Each recipient received a multivisceral, liver-intestinal, or isolated intestinal graft. Anti-thymocyte globulin served as induction for all recipients, who then took tacrolimus and steroids for approximately three years. Study conclusions and caveats: GvH clones turned up in recipient marrow; some had shown up first in ileum or blood. Early post-transplant HvG declines tracked with peak circulating GvH clone levels.

Clones were read by immunoSEQ multiplex PCR, and TCRdb kept only the in-frame ones, dropping some. The table includes 99,000 or so clones, about 90% detected once. The specimen was unstimulated CD4+ T cells sorted from spleen or lymph node cells, collected before intestinal transplant. This receptor was obtained from a human donor who received an intestinal transplant. This chain uses TRBV2 with TRBJ1-3; TRBD1 might be the D (5 bases). The chain's CDR3 is CASSESGHPGNTIYF. The CDR3 coding sequence is TGTGCCAGCAGTGAATCCGGACACCCTGGAAACACCATATATTTT.